These 18 T cell receptor beta chains originate from one sample sequenced in a study of shared clonotypes between healthy human individuals. Naive CD8 cells were CD45RO-negative, positively selected for CCR7, excluding terminally differentiated effector memory CD45RA+ cells. Generated by immunoSEQ multiplex PCR, the TCRdb table keeps only in-frame clones and is missing some. The data show about 580,000 clones, roughly 98% seen once. The sequenced material came from naive CD8+ T cells sorted from blood. The source of these receptors is a man aged 25-45 years in good health.

V is TRBV7-2 and J is TRBJ2-1; 14 bases map to TRBD2. The length of the CDR3 is 15 residues. The V and J ends lost 4 bases and 7 bases, in that order; junction bases with no gene match: 3. Germline values: CDR1 SGHTA, CDR2 FQGNSA. This CDR3 reads CASSYGLAGGNEQFF. CDR3 DNA: TGTGCCAGCAGCTACGGACTAGCGGGAGGTAATGAGCAGTTCTTC.

The rearrangement links TRBV19 to TRBJ2-7; 7 bases line up with TRBD2. The CDR3 is 13 amino acids. Germline CDR1 is LNHDA and CDR2 is SQIVND (reference sequence). The junction had 7 bases not matched to a gene; V was cut back by 5 bases and J by 6 bases. CDR3 DNA: TGTGCCAGTAGTGCGCGGGAGTTTACCGAGCAGTACTTC. Residues: CASSAREFTEQYF.

The chain carries TRBV9 and TRBJ2-1, with TRBD2 matching 10 bases. The CDR3 length is 17 residues. V lost 3 bases, J lost 7 bases, and 13 bases stayed unmatched. The germline V gene has CDR1 SGDLS and CDR2 YYNGEE. Written as DNA, the CDR3 is TGTGCCAGCAGCGGGCGACGGACTAGCGGAGGGGGGAATGAGCAGTTCTTC. Its translation: CASSGRRTSGGGNEQFF.

This chain joins TRBV5-1 and TRBJ1-1, with a tentative D call TRBD1 (6 bases). CDR3 length equals 15 residues. Germline loops: CDR1 SGHRS, CDR2 YFSETQ. The V end lost 0 bases, the J end lost 3 bases, and 12 bases lay between the germline ends. CDR3 region: CASSLAQGIDTEAFF. The CDR3 region has the DNA TGCGCCAGCAGCTTGGCACAGGGAATCGACACTGAAGCTTTCTTT.

This clone was detected only once. The V gene is TRBV7-9, the J gene TRBJ2-3; D might be TRBD2 (5 bases). CDR1 is SEHNR, CDR2 FQNEAQ, per germline (reference sequence). The V gene lost 3 bases and the J gene lost 4 bases, with 17 bases spanning the gap. The CDR3 is 16 residues long. CDR3 residues: CASSLPKYGSADTQYF. The CDR3 DNA reads as TGTGCCAGCAGCTTGCCGAAATATGGTAGCGCAGATACGCAGTATTTT.

The chain is built from TRBV5-6 and TRBJ1-1; unclear D gene. Germline CDR1 is SGHDT and CDR2 is YYEEEE. Trimming stripped 0 bases from V and 4 bases from J, with 4 bases between. CDR3 length: 12 amino acids. CDR3 residues: CASSLVATEAFF. The CDR3 region has the DNA TGTGCCAGCAGCTTGGTGGCCACTGAAGCTTTCTTT.

The rearrangement uses TRBV27 and TRBJ2-3, with 10 positions matching TRBD2. The CDR3 extends over 17 amino acids. Germline trimming cut 6 bases from V and 0 bases from J; bases unmatched to any gene: 9. Germline V gene data show CDR1 as MNHEY and CDR2 as SMNVEV (reference sequence). In DNA, the CDR3 is TGTGCCAGCAGCCGATTATCGACTAGCGGGAGCACAGATACGCAGTATTTT. It is translated as CASSRLSTSGSTDTQYF.

The rearrangement links TRBV2 to TRBJ2-3; TRBD2 matches at 12 bases. Trimming took 2 bases from V and 1 from J; bases not matched to a gene: 10. The CDR3 loop spans 19 amino acids. Per germline, CDR1 SNHLY and CDR2 FYNNEI. The CDR3 nucleotides read TGTGCCAGCAGTGAATTAAGTCTAGCGGGAGGGCTCGGCACAGATACGCAGTATTTT. It encodes CASSELSLAGGLGTDTQYF.

The chain carries TRBV13 and TRBJ1-1; a weak D match, TRBD1 (5 bases). This CDR3 is 14 amino acids long. V lost 0 bases and J lost 8, with 13 bases in between. The V gene's germline CDR1 is PRHDT and CDR2 FYEKMQ (reference sequence). CDR3: CASSLGRALEEAFF. The CDR3 nucleotides are TGTGCCAGCAGCTTAGGCAGGGCGCTGGAGGAAGCTTTCTTT.

The rearrangement joins TRBV7-9 to TRBJ2-7; D call uncertain. The germline CDR1 and CDR2 sequences are SEHNR and FQNEAQ (reference sequence). The CDR3 spans 15 residues. Between the trimmed V and J ends, which lost 5 bases and 2 bases, there was a span of 16 bases. The chain's CDR3 is CASSLRTATPYEQYF. CDR3 nucleotides: TGTGCCAGCAGCCTTCGAACAGCGACACCCTACGAGCAGTACTTC.

The genes are TRBV6-1 and TRBJ2-1; D not resolved. Trimming removed 7 bases from V and 0 bases from J, with 7 bases in between. The germline CDR1 and CDR2 sequences are MNHNS and SASEGT. CDR3 length: 13 residues. CDR3: CASTRSSYNEQFF. The CDR3 region has the DNA TGTGCCAGCACGCGGAGCTCCTACAATGAGCAGTTCTTC.

This chain joins TRBV28 and TRBJ2-7, with D possibly being TRBD1 or TRBD2 (6 bases each). CDR3 length: 18 residues. The ends were cut back, 4 bases at V and 4 bases at J, with 26 bases in the middle. In germline, CDR1 is MDHEN, CDR2 SYDVKM. CDR3 residues: CASSSPGGADYLRYEQYF. CDR3 in DNA: TGTGCCAGCAGTTCACCCGGGGGCGCGGACTATCTCCGGTACGAGCAGTACTTC. Supplemented by reference TRBV28 and TRBJ2-7, the full variable domain reads DVKVTQSSRYLVKRTGEKVFLECVQDMDHENMFWYRQDPGLGLRLIYFSYDVKMKEKGDIPEGYSVSREKKERFSLILESASTNQTSMYLCASSSPGGADYLRYEQYFGPGTRLTVT.

This rearrangement joins TRBV27 to TRBJ2-7; 7 nucleotides match TRBD1. This CDR3 has 14 residues. The V and J ends lost 5 bases and 3 bases, in that order; junction bases with no gene match: 7. Looked up from germline, CDR1 is MNHEY and CDR2 is SMNVEV (reference sequence). The CDR3 DNA reads as TGTGCCAGCAGTATTACAGGGGTAAACTACGAGCAGTACTTC. Protein: CASSITGVNYEQYF.

The rearrangement joins TRBV7-9 to TRBJ2-7; possible D gene TRBD1, 5 bases. From germline, CDR1 is SEHNR and CDR2 FQNEAQ (reference sequence). CDR3 length equals 13 residues. Deletions cut 5 bases from V and 3 bases from J, with 11 bases between. The CDR3 is CASSPDTNYEQYF. CDR3 bases: TGTGCCAGCAGCCCGGACACAAACTACGAGCAGTACTTC.

The CDR3 region is CASSLLGPNMNEQYF. The CDR3 nucleotides read TGTGCCAGCAGTTTACTTGGACCCAACATGAACGAGCAGTACTTC. This rearrangement joins TRBV27 to TRBJ2-7; D gene unclear. CDR3 size: 15 residues. Germline lookup yields CDR1 MNHEY and CDR2 SMNVEV (reference sequence). The V gene lost 2 bases and the J gene lost 5 bases, with 16 bases spanning the gap.

The V and J genes are TRBV7-9 and TRBJ2-7; 12 bases match TRBD2. Germline lookup yields CDR1 SEHNR and CDR2 FQNEAQ (reference sequence). This CDR3 has 16 residues. Trimming at V came to 5 bases and at J to 1 base, leaving 6 bases not matched to a gene. Here the CDR3 DNA reads TGTGCCAGCAGCCCGGTGACTAGCGGGAGATCCTACGAGCAGTACTTC. This encodes CASSPVTSGRSYEQYF.

The V gene is TRBV9, the J gene TRBJ2-1; TRBD2 agrees at 7 bases. Germline CDR1 and CDR2: SGDLS and YYNGEE. The junction had 6 bases not matched to a gene; V was cut back by 2 bases and J by 4 bases. The CDR3 is 15 amino acids. The CDR3 spells CASSVGTTGYNEQFF. The CDR3 DNA reads TGTGCCAGCAGCGTCGGGACTACCGGTTACAATGAGCAGTTCTTC. The complete variable domain, with remaining parts taken from reference TRBV9 and TRBJ2-1, reads DSGVTQTPKHLITATGQRVTLRCSPRSGDLSVYWYQQSLDQGLQFLIQYYNGEERAKGNILERFSAQQFPDLHSELNLSSLELGDSALYFCASSVGTTGYNEQFFGPGTRLTVL.

V is TRBV7-8 and J is TRBJ2-7; D uncertain. The CDR3 runs to 13 residues. Looked up from germline, CDR1 is SGHVS and CDR2 is FQNEAQ. Trimming left V 2 bases short and J 3 bases short, with 8 bases between. The CDR3 reads CASSLRLNYEQYF. Written as DNA, the CDR3 is TGTGCCAGCAGCTTACGGCTAAACTACGAGCAGTACTTC.